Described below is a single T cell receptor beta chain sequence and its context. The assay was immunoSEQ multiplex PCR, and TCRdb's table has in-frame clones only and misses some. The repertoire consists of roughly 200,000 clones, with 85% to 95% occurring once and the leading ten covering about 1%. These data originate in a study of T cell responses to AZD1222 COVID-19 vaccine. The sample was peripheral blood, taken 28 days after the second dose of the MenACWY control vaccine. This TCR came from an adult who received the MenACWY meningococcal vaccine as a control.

CDR3 in amino acids: CASSRNLRGSSGNTIYF. The DNA of the CDR3 is TGTGCCAGCAGCAGAAACTTAAGAGGGAGCTCTGGAAACACCATATATTTT. This chain links TRBV5-6 with TRBJ1-3, with unresolved D. Trimming cost V 4 bases and J 0 bases, with 17 bases left between them. The CDR3 is 17 residues long. Germline CDR1 reads SGHDT; CDR2 reads YYEEEE. The full variable domain, completed using reference TRBV5-6 and TRBJ1-3, is DAGVTQSPTHLIKTRGQQVTLRCSPKSGHDTVSWYQQALGQGPQFIFQYYEEEERQRGNFPDRFSGHQFPNYSSELNVNALLLGDSALYLCASSRNLRGSSGNTIYFGEGSWLTVV.